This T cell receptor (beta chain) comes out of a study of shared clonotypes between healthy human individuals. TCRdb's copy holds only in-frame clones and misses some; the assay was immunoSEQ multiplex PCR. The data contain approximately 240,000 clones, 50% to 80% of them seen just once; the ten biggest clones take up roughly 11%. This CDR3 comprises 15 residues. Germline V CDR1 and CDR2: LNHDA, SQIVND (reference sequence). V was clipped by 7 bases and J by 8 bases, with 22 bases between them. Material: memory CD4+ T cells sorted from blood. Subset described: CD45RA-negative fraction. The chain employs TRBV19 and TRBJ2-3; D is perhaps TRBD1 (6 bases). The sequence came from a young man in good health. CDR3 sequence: CASTVGGSQGGTQYF. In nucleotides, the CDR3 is TGTGCCAGTACCGTCGGTGGCTCCCAAGGGGGTACGCAGTATTTT.